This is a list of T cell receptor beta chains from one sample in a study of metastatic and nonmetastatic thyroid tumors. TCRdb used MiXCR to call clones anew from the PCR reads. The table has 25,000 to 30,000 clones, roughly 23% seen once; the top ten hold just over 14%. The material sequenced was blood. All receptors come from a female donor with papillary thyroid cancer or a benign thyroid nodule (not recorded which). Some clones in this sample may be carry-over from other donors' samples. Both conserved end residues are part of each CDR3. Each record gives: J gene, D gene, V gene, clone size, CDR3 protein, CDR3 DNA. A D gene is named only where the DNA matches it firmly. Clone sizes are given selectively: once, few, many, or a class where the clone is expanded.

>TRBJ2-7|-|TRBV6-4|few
CASTSSTGGGREQYF
TGTGCCAGCACGTCTTCGACGGGGGGCGGTCGGGAGCAGTACTTC
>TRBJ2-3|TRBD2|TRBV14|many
CASSQGFTTSVTDTQYF
TGTGCCAGCAGCCAAGGATTCACGACTAGCGTTACAGATACGCAGTATTTT
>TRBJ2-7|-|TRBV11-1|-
CASSLGRDISYEQYF
TGTGCCAGCAGCTTAGGGCGGGACATCTCCTACGAGCAGTACTTC
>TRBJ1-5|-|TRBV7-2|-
CASSPGATGNQPQHF
TGTGCCAGCAGCCCTGGGGCTACAGGCAATCAGCCCCAGCATTTT
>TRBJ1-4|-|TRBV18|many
CASSLRDNEKLFF
TGTGCCAGCTCACTCAGAGATAATGAAAAACTGTTTTTT
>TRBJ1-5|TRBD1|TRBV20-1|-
CSAPGQADNQPQHF
TGCAGTGCTCCGGGACAGGCTGACAATCAGCCCCAGCATTTT
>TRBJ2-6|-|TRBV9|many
CASSVAMGGASGANVLTF
TGTGCCAGCAGCGTCGCGATGGGGGGGGCTTCTGGGGCCAACGTCCTGACTTTC
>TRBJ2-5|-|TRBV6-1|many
CASSLLDSGETQYF
TGTGCCAGCAGCCTGCTGGACAGCGGGGAGACCCAGTACTTC
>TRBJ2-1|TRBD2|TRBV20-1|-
CSSKSLLGGNEHFF
TGCAGTTCTAAATCGCTTTTGGGGGGGAATGAGCATTTCTTC
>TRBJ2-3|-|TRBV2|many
CASSVDIDPGVSTDTQYF
TGTGCCAGCAGCGTAGATATTGACCCGGGGGTTAGCACAGATACGCAGTATTTT
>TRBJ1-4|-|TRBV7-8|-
CASSLLHPQDGGAELFF
TGTGCCAGCAGCTTACTCCACCCTCAAGACGGCGGTGCGGAACTGTTTTTT
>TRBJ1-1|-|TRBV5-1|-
CASSLQGERTEAFF
TGCGCCAGCAGTCTACAGGGAGAGAGGACTGAAGCTTTCTTT
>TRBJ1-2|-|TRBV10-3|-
CAISEDPGMGNGYTF
TGTGCCATCAGTGAGGACCCAGGGATGGGAAATGGCTACACCTTC
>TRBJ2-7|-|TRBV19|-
CASSIGVSSYEQYF
TGTGCCAGTAGTATAGGCGTCAGCTCCTACGAGCAGTACTTC
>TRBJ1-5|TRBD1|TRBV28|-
CASSQPGQGGFHPQHF
TGTGCCAGCAGTCAACCGGGACAGGGCGGGTTCCATCCCCAGCACTTT
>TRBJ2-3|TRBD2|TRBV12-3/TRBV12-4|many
CASILGGSTDTQYF
TGTGCCAGCATCCTGGGGGGGAGCACAGATACGCAGTATTTT
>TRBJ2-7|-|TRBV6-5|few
CASSYSKGGSYEQYF
TGTGCCAGCAGTTACTCGAAGGGTGGGTCCTACGAGCAGTACTTC
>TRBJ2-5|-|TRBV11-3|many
CASSLDGQETQYF
TGTGCCAGCAGCTTAGACGGTCAAGAGACCCAGTACTTC
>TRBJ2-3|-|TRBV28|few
CASSFGPSDTQYF
TGTGCCAGCAGTTTTGGGCCCAGCGATACGCAGTATTTT
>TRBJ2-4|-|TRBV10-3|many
CAVSEFEGFQYF
TGTGCCGTCAGTGAGTTCGAGGGGTTTCAGTACTTC
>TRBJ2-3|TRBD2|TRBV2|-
CASSAGDYGTDTQYF
TGTGCCAGCAGTGCGGGGGACTATGGCACAGATACGCAGTATTTT
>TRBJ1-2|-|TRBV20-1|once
CSAFIPGQNSGYTF
TGCAGTGCGTTCATCCCGGGACAAAACAGTGGCTACACCTTC
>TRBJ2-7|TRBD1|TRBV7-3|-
CASSSTGLPDEQYF
TGTGCCAGCAGCTCGACAGGGTTGCCCGACGAGCAGTACTTC
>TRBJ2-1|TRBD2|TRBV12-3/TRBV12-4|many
CASTDGLAALYNEQFF
TGTGCCAGCACCGATGGACTAGCGGCCCTGTACAATGAGCAGTTCTTC
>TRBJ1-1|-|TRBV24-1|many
CATSDSKAGVGVKAFF
TGTGCCACCAGTGACTCTAAAGCGGGGGTAGGGGTTAAAGCTTTCTTT
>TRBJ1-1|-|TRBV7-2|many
CASSLGRTEAFF
TGTGCCAGCAGCTTAGGACGGACTGAAGCTTTCTTT
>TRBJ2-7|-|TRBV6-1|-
CASSREGGGPYEQYF
TGTGCCAGCAGTCGAGAAGGGGGAGGCCCCTACGAGCAGTACTTC
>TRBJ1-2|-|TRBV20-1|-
CSSLTAYGYTF
TGCAGTTCCCTGACAGCCTATGGCTACACCTTC
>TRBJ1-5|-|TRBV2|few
CASSEAKASQPQHF
TGTGCCAGCAGTGAAGCCAAGGCATCCCAGCCCCAGCATTTT
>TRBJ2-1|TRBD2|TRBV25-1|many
CASSWTSPSYNEQFF
TGTGCCAGCAGTTGGACTAGCCCTTCCTACAATGAGCAGTTCTTC
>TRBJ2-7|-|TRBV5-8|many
CAGSRGREYEQYF
TGTGCCGGCAGCCGGGGACGTGAATACGAGCAGTACTTC